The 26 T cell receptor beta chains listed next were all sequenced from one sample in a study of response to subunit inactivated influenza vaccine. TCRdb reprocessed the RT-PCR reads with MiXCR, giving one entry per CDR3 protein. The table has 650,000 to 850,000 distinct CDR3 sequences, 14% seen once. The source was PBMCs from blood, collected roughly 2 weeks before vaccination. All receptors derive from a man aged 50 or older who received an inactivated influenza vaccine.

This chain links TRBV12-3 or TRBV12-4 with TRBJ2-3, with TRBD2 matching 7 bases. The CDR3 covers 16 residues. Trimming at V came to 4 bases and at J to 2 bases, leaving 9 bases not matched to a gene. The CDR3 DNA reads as TGTGCCAGCAGTTCGGGGTCAGAGCGGGACACAGATACGCAGTATTTT. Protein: CASSSGSERDTDTQYF.

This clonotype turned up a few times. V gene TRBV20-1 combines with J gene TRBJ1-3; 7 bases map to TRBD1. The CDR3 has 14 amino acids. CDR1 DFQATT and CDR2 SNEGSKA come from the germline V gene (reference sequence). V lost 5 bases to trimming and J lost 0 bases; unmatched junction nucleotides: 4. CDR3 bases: TGCAGTGCTCGGGACAGCAACTCTGGAAACACCATATATTTT. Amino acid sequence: CSARDSNSGNTIYF.

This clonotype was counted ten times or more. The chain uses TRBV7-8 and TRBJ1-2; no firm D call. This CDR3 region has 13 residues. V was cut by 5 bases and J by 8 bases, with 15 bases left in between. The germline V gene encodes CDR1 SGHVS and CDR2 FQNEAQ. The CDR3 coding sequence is TGTGCCAGCAGCCCGAGAGTGGGTCAGGGCTACACCTTC. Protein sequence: CASSPRVGQGYTF.

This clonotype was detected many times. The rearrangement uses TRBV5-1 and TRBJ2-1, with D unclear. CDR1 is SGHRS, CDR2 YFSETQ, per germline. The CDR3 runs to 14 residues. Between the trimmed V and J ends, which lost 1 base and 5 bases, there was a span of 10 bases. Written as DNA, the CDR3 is TGCGCCAGCAGCTTGTTTTCGCCCGACAATGAGCAGTTCTTC. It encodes CASSLFSPDNEQFF.

This CDR3 reads CASSEVGTSYGYTF. The CDR3 DNA reads as TGTGCCAGCAGTGAAGTAGGGACAAGCTATGGCTACACCTTC. The chain links TRBV2 to TRBJ1-2; TRBD1 is a possible D gene (6 bases). V shed 1 base and J shed 4 bases, with 10 bases lying between them. Germline CDR1 is SNHLY and CDR2 is FYNNEI. The CDR3 consists of 14 residues.

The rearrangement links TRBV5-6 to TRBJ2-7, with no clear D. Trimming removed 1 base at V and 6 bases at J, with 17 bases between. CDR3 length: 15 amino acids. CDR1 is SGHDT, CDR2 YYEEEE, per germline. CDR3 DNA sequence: TGTGCCAGCAGCTTGAATTTCCGGCCGGGCTTCGAGCAGTACTTC. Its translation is CASSLNFRPGFEQYF.

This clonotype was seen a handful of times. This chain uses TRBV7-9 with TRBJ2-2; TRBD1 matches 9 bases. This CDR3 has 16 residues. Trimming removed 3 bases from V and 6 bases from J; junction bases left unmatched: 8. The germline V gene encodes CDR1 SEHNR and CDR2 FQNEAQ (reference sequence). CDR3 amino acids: CASSLGTGSFAGELFF. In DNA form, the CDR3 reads TGTGCCAGCAGCTTGGGGACAGGGTCGTTCGCCGGGGAGCTGTTTTTT.

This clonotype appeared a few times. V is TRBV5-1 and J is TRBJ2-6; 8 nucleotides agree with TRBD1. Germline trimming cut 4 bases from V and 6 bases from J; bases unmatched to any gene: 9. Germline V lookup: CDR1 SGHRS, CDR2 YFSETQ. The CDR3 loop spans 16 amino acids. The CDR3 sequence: CASSRASTGEANVLTF. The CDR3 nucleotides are TGCGCCAGCAGCCGGGCATCGACAGGGGAGGCCAACGTCCTGACTTTC.

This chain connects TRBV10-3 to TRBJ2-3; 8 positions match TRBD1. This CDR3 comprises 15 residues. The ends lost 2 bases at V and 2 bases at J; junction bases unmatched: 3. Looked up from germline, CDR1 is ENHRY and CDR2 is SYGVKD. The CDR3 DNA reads TGTGCCATCAGTGAGGGACAGGGAAACACAGATACGCAGTATTTT. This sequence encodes CAISEGQGNTDTQYF.

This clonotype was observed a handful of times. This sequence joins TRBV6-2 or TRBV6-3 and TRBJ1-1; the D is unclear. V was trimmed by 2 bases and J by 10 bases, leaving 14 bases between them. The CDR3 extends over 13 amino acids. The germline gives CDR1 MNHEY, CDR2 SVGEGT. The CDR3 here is CASSYTNTATAFF. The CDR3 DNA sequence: TGTGCCAGCAGTTACACAAACACGGCTACAGCTTTCTTT.

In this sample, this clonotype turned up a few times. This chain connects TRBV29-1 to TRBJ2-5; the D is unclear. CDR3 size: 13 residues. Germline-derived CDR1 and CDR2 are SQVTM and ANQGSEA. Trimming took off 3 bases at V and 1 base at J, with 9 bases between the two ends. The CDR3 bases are TGCAGCGTTGACGTTCCCGGCCAAGAGACCCAGTACTTC. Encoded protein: CSVDVPGQETQYF.

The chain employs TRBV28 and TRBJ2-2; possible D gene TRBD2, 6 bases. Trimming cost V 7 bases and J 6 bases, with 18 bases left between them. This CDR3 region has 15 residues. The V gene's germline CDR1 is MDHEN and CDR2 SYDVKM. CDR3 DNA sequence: TGTGCCAGCACCCTTTATCATCCGGGGGCCGGGGAGCTGTTTTTT. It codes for CASTLYHPGAGELFF.

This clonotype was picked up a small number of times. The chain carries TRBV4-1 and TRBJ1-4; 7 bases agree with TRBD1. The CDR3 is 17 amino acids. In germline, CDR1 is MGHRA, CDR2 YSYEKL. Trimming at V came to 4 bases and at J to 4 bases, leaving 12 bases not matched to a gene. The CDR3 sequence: CASSRQRSTGLNEKLFF. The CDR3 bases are TGCGCCAGCAGCCGTCAGCGATCGACAGGGCTTAATGAAAAACTGTTTTTT.

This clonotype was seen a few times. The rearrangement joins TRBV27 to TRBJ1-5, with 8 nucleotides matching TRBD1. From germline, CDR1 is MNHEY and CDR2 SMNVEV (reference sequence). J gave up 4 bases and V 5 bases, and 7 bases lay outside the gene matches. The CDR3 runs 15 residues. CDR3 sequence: CASSPRTGNNQPQHF. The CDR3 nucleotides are TGTGCCAGCAGTCCTCGGACAGGGAATAATCAGCCCCAGCATTTT.

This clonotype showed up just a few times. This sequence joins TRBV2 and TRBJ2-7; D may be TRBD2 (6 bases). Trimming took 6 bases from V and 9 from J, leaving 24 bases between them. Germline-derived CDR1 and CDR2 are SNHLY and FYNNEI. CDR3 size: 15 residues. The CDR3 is CASRSTGAWQGWQYF. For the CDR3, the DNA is TGTGCCAGCAGGAGTACGGGAGCATGGCAGGGTTGGCAGTACTTC.

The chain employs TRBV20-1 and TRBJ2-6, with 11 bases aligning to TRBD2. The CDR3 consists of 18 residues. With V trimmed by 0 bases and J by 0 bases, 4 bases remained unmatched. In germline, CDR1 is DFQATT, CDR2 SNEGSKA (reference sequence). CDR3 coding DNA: TGCAGTGCTAGAGACACAACTAGCGGGGGCTCTGGGGCCAACGTCCTGACTTTC. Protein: CSARDTTSGGSGANVLTF.

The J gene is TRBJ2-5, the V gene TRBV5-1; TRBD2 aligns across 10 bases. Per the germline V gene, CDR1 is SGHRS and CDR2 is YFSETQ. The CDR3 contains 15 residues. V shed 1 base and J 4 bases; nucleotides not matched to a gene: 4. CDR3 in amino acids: CASSLQRLAGETQYF. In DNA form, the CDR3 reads TGCGCCAGCAGCTTGCAGAGACTAGCGGGAGAGACCCAGTACTTC.

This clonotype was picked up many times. CDR3 sequence reads: CASSSIGQGAEQFF. As DNA, the CDR3 is TGTGCCAGCAGCTCCATTGGACAGGGCGCTGAGCAGTTCTTC. The J gene is TRBJ2-1, the V gene TRBV7-2; TRBD1 aligns across 8 bases. With V trimmed by 4 bases and J by 9 bases, 8 bases remained unmatched. Germline assignment: CDR1 SGHTA and CDR2 FQGNSA. This CDR3 contains 14 residues. The whole variable domain, remainder taken from reference TRBV7-2 and TRBJ2-1, is GAGVSQSPSNKVTEKGKDVELRCDPISGHTALYWYRQSLGQGLEFLIYFQGNSAPDKSGLPSDRFSAERTGGSVSTLTIQRTQQEDSAVYLCASSSIGQGAEQFFGPGTRLTVL.

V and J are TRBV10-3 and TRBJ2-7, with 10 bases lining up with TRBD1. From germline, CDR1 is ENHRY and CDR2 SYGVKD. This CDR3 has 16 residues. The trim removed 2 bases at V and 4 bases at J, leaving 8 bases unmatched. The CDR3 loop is CAISETGQGQQYEQYF. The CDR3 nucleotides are TGTGCCATCAGTGAGACGGGACAGGGGCAACAGTACGAGCAGTACTTC.

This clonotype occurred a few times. The CDR3 loop is CASSHGTLITDTQYF. The CDR3 nucleotides read TGTGCCAGCAGCCACGGGACTCTAATCACAGATACGCAGTATTTT. The chain is built from TRBV14 and TRBJ2-3, with a weak D call TRBD2 (6 bases). CDR3 length: 15 amino acids. V was shortened by 3 bases and J by 2 bases, with 12 bases between the two germline ends. The V gene's germline CDR1 is SGHDN and CDR2 FVKESK.

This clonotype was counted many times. The CDR3 sequence: CASSSTGAAYNEQFF. CDR3 DNA: TGTGCCAGCAGTTCGACAGGGGCGGCCTACAATGAGCAGTTCTTC. The chain carries TRBV28 and TRBJ2-1; the match to TRBD1 covers 8 bases. J was trimmed by 2 bases and V by 4 bases; bases with no gene match: 4. CDR3 length equals 15 residues. Germline V gene data show CDR1 as MDHEN and CDR2 as SYDVKM.

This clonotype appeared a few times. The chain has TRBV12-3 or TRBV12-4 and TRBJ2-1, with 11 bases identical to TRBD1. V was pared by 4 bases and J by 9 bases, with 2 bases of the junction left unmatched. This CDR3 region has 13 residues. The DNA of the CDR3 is TGTGCCAGCAGTTGGACAGGGGGCAGTGAGCAGTTCTTC. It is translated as CASSWTGGSEQFF.

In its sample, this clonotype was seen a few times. CDR3 DNA: TGCGCCAGCAGCTTGAGACTAGACAGGGGGTACGAGCAGTACTTC. As protein: CASSLRLDRGYEQYF. The V gene is TRBV5-1, the J gene TRBJ2-7; the match to TRBD1 covers 9 bases. V was clipped by 1 base and J by 4 bases; unmatched bases: 6. This CDR3 region has 15 residues. CDR1 SGHRS and CDR2 YFSETQ come from the germline V gene.

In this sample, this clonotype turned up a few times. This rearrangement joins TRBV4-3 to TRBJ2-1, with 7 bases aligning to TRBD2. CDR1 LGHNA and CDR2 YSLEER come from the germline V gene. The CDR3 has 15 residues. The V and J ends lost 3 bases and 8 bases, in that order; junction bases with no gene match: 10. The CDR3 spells CASSHDLTSKYEQFF. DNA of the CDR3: TGCGCCAGCAGCCACGATCTGACTAGCAAGTATGAGCAGTTCTTC.

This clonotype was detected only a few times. For the CDR3, the DNA is TGTGCCAGCAGTTTGGATGGCGCGGCAGCTTACATCCCCTCAGCTAACTATGGCTACACCTTC. Protein: CASSLDGAAAYIPSANYGYTF. The V gene is TRBV28, the J gene TRBJ1-2; D remains ambiguous. The germline V gene encodes CDR1 MDHEN and CDR2 SYDVKM. Trimming pared 3 bases from V and 0 bases from J, leaving 29 bases between. This CDR3 is 21 amino acids long.

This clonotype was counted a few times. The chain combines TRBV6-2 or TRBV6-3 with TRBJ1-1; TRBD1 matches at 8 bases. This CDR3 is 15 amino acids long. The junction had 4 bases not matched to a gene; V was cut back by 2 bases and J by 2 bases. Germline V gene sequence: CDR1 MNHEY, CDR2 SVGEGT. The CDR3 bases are TGTGCCAGCAGTTACCCGGGACAGGTCAACACTGAAGCTTTCTTT. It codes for CASSYPGQVNTEAFF.